This T cell receptor (beta chain) was sequenced during a study of T cell responses to AZD1222 COVID-19 vaccine. Using immunoSEQ multiplex PCR, the repertoire was profiled, and TCRdb retains in-frame clones only, with some absent. This sample has fewer than 150,000 clones; roughly 90% occur once, and the top ten carry under 1.5%. The study's findings and limits: Among vaccine-associated CD4 TCRs, coverage spanned spike, with dominance at 160-218 and 743-854.

V was trimmed by 1 base and J by 3 bases, leaving 7 bases between them. The V gene's germline CDR1 is LGHDT and CDR2 YNNKEL (reference sequence). CDR3 size: 13 residues. As concerns this clone: Antigen unknown.

This TCR was sampled from an adult in good health. The specimen comprised peripheral blood, sampled on day 0 of AZD1222 vaccination. J is TRBJ2-7 and V is TRBV3-1 (or the pseudogene TRBV3-2); D is ambiguous. The CDR3 nucleotides read TGTGCCAGCAGCCAAGGACACCTCTACGAGCAGTACTTC. Residues: CASSQGHLYEQYF.